This T cell receptor beta chain is drawn from a study of early T cells in non-severe SARS-CoV-2 infection. Study-wide background: Sequencing used unsorted whole-blood bulk RNA, so chains lack pairing.

In this sample, this clonotype turned up many times. Its target is not known. The CDR3 has 16 residues. The trim removed 4 bases at V and 9 bases at J, leaving 9 bases unmatched. In germline, CDR1 is SGHNT, CDR2 YYREEE (reference sequence). Attachment of unique molecular identifiers was made to individual cDNA molecules. TCRdb itself ran the 5' RACE reads through MiXCR, one entry per CDR3 protein. The table lists just under 65,000 distinct CDR3 sequences, more than 7% of them singletons. Study-level results: The VDJdb matching leaned toward anti-spike CD8 responses and overlooked private and CD4 specificities.

Specimen: whole blood, collected at baseline. The receptor comes from an adult who was a healthcare worker with PCR-confirmed SARS-CoV-2 infection or an uninfected control (not recorded which). The chain employs TRBV5-4 and TRBJ2-1; 14 bases match TRBD2. The CDR3: CASSLPGLAGESEQFF. The CDR3 coding sequence is TGTGCCAGCAGCCTGCCGGGACTAGCGGGAGAGAGTGAGCAGTTCTTC.